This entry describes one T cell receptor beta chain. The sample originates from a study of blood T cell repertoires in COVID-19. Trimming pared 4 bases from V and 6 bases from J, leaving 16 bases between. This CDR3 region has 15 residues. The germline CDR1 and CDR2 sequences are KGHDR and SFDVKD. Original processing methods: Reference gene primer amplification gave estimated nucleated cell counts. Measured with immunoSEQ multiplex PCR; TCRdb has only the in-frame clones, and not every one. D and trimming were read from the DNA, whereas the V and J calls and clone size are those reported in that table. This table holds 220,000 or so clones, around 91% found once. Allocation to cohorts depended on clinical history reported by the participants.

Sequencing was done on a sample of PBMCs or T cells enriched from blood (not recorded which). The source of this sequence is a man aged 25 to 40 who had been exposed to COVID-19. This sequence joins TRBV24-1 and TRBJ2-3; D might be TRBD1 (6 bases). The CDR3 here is CATSETVQGSDTQYF. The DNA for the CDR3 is TGTGCCACCAGTGAAACCGTACAGGGTTCCGATACGCAGTATTTT.